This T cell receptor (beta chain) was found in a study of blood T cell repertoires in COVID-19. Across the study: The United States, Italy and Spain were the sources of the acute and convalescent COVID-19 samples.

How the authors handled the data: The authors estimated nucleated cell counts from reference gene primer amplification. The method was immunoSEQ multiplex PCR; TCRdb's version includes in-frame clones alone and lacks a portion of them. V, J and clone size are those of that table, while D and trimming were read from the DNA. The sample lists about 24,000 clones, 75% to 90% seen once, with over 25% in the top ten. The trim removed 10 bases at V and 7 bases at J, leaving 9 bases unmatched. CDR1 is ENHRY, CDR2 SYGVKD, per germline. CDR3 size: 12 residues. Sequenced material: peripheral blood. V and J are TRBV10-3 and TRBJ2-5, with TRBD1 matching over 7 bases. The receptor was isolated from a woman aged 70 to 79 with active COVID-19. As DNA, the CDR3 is TGTGCCAGTGGACAGGCCGCCGGGACCCAGTACTTC. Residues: CASGQAAGTQYF.